The T cell receptor (beta chain) under discussion was sequenced for a study of siplizumab effects on memory and regulatory T cells. Findings of the study overall: Naive T cells apparently outstripped memory cells in diversity and seemed major alloresponse contributors. Sequences that were alloreactive and traceable to unstimulated CD4+ memory cells were significantly reduced by siplizumab. Controls showed an average of around 27% Treg-derived mappable alloreactive CD4+ clones, while siplizumab showed nearly 70%.

V was pared by 1 base and J by 5 bases, with 6 bases of the junction left unmatched. Germline V gene data show CDR1 as SGHAT and CDR2 as FQNNGV. This CDR3 region has 16 residues. TCR templates, some 10^5 per sample, were assayed. Generated by immunoSEQ multiplex PCR, the TCRdb table keeps only in-frame clones and is missing some. Of roughly 100,000 clones listed, about 93% are singletons. Concerning this clone: Its antigen remains unknown.

The rearrangement links TRBV11-2 to TRBJ2-2; 8 bases align to TRBD2. The specimen sequenced was CD4+ T cells sorted from blood. The sequence was obtained from a human donor in good health. The CDR3 coding sequence is TGTGCCAGCAGCTTAGGACGGGGGGGCTATACCGGGGAGCTGTTTTTT. Translating it yields CASSLGRGGYTGELFF. Using reference TRBV11-2 and TRBJ2-2 for the parts outside the CDR3, the full variable domain is EAGVAQSPRYKIIEKRQSVAFWCNPISGHATLYWYQQILGQGPKLLIQFQNNGVVDDSQLPKDRFSAERLKGVDSTLKIQPAKLEDSAVYLCASSLGRGGYTGELFFGEGSRLTVL.